The source of this T cell receptor beta chain is a study of cytomegalovirus exposure and HLA in healthy donors. The donors belonged to the 120-subject validation cohort, separate from the roughly 720-subject first cohort. Trimming took 5 bases from V and 4 from J, leaving 12 bases between them. The CDR3 length is 14 residues. Germline lookup yields CDR1 MDHEN and CDR2 SYDVKM. TCRdb's table, derived via immunoSEQ multiplex PCR, lists solely in-frame clones and lacks some. The sample lists 260,000 or so clones, approximately 88% occurring once. The V call is TRBV28, the J call TRBJ1-5; D is ambiguous. The source is a woman aged 18 to 35 in good health and CMV-seronegative. Sequenced sample: PBMCs. The CDR3 DNA reads TGTGCCAGCAGTCGCAGGCTAACAAATCAGCCCCAGCATTTT. As protein: CASSRRLTNQPQHF.